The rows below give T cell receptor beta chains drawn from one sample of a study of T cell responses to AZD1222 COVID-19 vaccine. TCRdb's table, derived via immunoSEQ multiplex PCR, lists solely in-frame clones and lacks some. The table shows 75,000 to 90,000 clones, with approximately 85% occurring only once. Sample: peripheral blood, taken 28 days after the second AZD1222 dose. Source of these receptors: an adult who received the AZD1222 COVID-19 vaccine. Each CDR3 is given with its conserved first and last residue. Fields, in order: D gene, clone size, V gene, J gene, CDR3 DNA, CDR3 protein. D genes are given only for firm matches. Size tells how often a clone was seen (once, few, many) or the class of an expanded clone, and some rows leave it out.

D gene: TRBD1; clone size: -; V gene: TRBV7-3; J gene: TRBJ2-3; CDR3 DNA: TGTGCCAGCAGCTCAGATTCAGGGGGAATGGATACGCAGTATTTT; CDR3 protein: CASSSDSGGMDTQYF
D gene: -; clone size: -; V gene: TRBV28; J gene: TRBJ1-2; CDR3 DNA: TGTGCCAGCCAGTTACCTCGCCTCAACTATGGCTACACCTTC; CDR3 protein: CASQLPRLNYGYTF
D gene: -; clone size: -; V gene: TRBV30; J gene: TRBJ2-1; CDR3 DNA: TGTGCCTGGAGTCTTGCAGGGCGATTCTACAATGAGCAGTTCTTC; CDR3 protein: CAWSLAGRFYNEQFF
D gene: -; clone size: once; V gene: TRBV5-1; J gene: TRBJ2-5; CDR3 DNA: TGCGCCAGCGGTAGGTTAGGGCGGAGAGGAGAGACCCAGTACTTC; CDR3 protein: CASGRLGRRGETQYF
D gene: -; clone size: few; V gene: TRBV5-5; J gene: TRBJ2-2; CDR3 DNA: TGTGCCAGCAGCTTGAACCTGGTCGGCACAACCGGGGAGCTGTTTTTT; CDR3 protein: CASSLNLVGTTGELFF
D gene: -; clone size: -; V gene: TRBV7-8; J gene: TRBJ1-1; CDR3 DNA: TGTGCCAGCAGCCCACGGGCCACGGAAGCTTTCTTT; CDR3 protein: CASSPRATEAFF
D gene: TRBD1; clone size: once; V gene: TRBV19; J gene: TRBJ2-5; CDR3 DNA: TGTGCCAGTAGTCAGCAGGGGGCCACTGGAGAGACCCAGTACTTC; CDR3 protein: CASSQQGATGETQYF
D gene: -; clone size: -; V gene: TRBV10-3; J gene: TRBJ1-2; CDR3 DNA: TGTGCCATCAGTGACGCAGGACAGCACTATGGCTACACCTTC; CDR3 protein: CAISDAGQHYGYTF
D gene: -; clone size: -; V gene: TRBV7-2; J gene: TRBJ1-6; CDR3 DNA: TGTGCCAGCAGCTCAATGATGGAGAGCCCCCTCCACTTT; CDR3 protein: CASSSMMESPLHF
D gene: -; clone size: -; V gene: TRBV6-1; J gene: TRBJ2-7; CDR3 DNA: TGTGCCAGCAGTGAAGTTGCGGGCTACGAGCAGTACTTC; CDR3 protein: CASSEVAGYEQYF
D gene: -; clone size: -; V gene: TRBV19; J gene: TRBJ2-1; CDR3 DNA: TGTGCCAGTAGTGCAGACAGCTCCTACAATGAGCAGTTCTTC; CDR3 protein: CASSADSSYNEQFF
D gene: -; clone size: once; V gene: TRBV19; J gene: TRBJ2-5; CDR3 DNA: TGTGCCAGTAAGCCAGCAACGGCCCAAGAGACCCAGTACTTC; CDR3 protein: CASKPATAQETQYF
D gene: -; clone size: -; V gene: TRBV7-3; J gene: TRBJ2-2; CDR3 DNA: TGTGCCAGCAGCTTAAGAGGGGTCACCGGGGAGCTGTTTTTT; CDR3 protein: CASSLRGVTGELFF
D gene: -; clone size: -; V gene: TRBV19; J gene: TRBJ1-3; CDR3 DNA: TGTGCCACCAGAGAACCTGGAAACACCATATATTTT; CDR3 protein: CATREPGNTIYF
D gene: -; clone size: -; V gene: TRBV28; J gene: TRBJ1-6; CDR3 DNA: TGTGCCAGCACCGGAAGTAATTCACCCCTCCACTTT; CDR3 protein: CASTGSNSPLHF
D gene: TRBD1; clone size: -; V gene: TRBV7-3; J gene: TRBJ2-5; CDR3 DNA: TGTGCCAGCAGCTTGCCCAGGGGGCCAGGGGAGACCCAGTACTTC; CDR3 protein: CASSLPRGPGETQYF
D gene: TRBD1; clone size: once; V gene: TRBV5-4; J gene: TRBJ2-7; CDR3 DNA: TGTGCCAGCAGTCCTCAGGGGGACGAGCAGTACTTC; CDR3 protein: CASSPQGDEQYF
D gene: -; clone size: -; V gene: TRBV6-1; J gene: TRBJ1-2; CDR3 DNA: TGTGCCAGCAGTGATGAGACTTGGGGCTATGGCTACACCTTC; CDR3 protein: CASSDETWGYGYTF
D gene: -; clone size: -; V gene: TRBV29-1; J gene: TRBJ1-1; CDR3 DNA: TGCAGCGTGGGACCCTGGGGACTTTCTGAAGCTTTCTTT; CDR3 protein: CSVGPWGLSEAFF
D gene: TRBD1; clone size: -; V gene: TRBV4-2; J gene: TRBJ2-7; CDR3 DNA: TGTGCCAGCAGCCAAGTTACAAGGGGGCTGGGGGAGCAGTACTTC; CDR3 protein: CASSQVTRGLGEQYF
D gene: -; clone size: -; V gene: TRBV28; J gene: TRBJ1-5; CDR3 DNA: TGTGCCAGCAGTTTACCGAATTACGCGGCTGTTATGTATCAGCCCCAGCATTTT; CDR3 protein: CASSLPNYAAVMYQPQHF
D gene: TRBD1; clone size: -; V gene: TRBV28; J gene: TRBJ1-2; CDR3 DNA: TGTGCCAGCACATCCAATAGGGGGACAGGTGCCTTC; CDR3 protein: CASTSNRGTGAF
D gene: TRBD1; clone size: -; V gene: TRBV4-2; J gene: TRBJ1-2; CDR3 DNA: TGTGCCAGCAGCCAACCCCGCCGGGACAGGGGGTATGGCTACACCTTC; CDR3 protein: CASSQPRRDRGYGYTF
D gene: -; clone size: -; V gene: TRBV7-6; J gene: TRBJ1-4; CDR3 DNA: TGTGCCAGCAGCGACCCCGGGTATCGGGAAAAACTGTTTTTT; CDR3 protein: CASSDPGYREKLFF
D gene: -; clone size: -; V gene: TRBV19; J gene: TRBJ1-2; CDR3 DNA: TGTGCCAGTAGATGGATCGGGACTACGGATGGCTACACCTTC; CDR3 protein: CASRWIGTTDGYTF
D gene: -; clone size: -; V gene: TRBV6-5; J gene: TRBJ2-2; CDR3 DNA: TGTGCCAGCAGTCTCGTCGGCACCGGGGAGCTGTTTTTT; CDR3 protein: CASSLVGTGELFF
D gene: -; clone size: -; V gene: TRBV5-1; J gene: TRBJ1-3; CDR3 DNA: TGCGCCAGCAGCTTGGCACAGGTCAGCTCTGGAAACACCATATATTTT; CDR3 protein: CASSLAQVSSGNTIYF